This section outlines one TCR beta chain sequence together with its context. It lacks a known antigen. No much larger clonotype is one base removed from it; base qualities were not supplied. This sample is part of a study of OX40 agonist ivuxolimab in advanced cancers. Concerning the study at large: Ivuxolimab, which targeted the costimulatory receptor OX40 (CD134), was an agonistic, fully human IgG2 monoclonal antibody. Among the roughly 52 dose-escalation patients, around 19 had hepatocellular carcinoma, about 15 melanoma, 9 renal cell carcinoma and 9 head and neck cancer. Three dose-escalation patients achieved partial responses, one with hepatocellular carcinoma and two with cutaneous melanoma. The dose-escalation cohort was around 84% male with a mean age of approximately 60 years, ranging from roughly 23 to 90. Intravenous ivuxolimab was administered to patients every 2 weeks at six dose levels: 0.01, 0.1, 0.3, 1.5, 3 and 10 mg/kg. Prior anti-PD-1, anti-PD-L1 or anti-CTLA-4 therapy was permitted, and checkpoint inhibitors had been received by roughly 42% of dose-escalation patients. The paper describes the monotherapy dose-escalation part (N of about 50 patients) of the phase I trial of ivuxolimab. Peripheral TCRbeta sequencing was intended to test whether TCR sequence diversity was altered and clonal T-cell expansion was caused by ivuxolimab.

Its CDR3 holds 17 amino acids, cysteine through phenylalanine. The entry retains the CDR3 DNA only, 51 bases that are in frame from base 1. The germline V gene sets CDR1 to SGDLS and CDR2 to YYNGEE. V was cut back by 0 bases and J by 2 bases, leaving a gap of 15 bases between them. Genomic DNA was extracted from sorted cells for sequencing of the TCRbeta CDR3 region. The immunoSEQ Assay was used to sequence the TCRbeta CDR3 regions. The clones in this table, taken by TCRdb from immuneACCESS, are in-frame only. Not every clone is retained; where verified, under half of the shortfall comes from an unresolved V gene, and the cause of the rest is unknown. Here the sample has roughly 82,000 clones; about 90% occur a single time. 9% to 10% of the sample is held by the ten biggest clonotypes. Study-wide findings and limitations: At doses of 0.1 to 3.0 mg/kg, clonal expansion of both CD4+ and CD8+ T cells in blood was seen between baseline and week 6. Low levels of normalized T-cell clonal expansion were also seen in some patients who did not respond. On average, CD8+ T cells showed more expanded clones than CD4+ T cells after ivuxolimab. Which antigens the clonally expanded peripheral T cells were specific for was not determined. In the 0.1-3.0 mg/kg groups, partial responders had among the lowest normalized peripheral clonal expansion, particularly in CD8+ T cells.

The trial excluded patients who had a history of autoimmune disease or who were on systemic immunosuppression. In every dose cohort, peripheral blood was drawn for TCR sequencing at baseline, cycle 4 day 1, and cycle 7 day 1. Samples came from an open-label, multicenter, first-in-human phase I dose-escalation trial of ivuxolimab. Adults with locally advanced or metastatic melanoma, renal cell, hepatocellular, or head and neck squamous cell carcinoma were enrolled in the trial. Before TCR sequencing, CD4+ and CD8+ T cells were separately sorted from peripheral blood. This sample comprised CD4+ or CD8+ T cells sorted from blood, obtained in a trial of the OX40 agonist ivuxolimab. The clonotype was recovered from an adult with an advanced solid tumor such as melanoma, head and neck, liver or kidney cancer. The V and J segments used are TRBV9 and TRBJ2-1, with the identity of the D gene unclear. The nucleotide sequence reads TGTGCCAGCAGCGTAGGTGGCAAATCGAGAGCCTACAATGAGCAGTTCTTC. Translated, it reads CASSVGGKSRAYNEQFF.